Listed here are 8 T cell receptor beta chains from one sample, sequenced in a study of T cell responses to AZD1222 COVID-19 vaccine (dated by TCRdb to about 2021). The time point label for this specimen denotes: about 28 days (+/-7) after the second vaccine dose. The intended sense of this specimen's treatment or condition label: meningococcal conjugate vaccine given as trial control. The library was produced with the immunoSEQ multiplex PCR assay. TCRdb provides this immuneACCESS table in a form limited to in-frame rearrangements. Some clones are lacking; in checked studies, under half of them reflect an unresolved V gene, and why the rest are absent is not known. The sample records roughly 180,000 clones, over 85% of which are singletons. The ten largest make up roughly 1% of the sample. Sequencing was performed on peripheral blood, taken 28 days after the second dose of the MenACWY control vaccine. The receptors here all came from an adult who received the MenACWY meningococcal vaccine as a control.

As DNA, the CDR3 is TGTGCCAGCAGTGAAGCGGGTCACTGGGGGCAGTACTTC. Its translation is CASSEAGHWGQYF. The V call is TRBV2, the J call TRBJ2-7, with D hard to call. Germline CDR1 and CDR2: SNHLY and FYNNEI. The CDR3 has 13 residues. V lost 0 bases to trimming and J lost 9 bases, with 12 bases between them.

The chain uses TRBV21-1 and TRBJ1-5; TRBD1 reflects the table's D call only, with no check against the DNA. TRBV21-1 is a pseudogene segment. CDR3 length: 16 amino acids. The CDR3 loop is CAAKQEPLYSNQPQHF. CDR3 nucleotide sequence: TGTGCCGCGAAACAGGAGCCCTTGTATAGCAATCAGCCCCAGCATTTT.

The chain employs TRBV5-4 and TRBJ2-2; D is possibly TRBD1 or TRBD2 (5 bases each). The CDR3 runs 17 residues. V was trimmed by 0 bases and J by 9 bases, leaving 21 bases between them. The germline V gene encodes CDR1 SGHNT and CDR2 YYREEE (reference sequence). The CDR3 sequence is CASSLAGTTRTIRELFF. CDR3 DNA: TGTGCCAGCAGCTTGGCGGGGACGACCCGTACAATCCGGGAGCTGTTTTTT. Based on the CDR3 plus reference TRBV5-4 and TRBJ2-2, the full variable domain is ETGVTQSPTHLIKTRGQQVTLRCSSQSGHNTVSWYQQALGQGPQFIFQYYREEENGRGNFPPRFSGLQFPNYSSELNVNALELDDSALYLCASSLAGTTRTIRELFFGEGSRLTVL.

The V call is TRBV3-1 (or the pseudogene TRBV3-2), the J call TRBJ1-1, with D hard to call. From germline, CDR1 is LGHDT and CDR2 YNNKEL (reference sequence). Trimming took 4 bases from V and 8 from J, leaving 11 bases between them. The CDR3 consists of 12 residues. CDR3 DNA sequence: TGTGCCAGCAGCCTCTCTGGGAGGGAAGCTTTCTTT. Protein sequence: CASSLSGREAFF.

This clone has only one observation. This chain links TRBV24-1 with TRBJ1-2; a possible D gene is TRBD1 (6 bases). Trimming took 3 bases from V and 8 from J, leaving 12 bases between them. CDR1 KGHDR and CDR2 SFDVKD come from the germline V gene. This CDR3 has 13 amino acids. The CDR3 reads CATSDNREGGYTF. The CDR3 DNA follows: TGTGCCACCAGTGATAACAGGGAGGGAGGCTACACCTTC.

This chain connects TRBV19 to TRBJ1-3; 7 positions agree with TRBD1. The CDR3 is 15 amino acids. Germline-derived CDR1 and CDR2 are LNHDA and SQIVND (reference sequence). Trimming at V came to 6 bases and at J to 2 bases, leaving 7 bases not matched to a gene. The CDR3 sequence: CASRWDSRAGNTIYF. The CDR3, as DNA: TGTGCCAGTAGGTGGGACAGCCGTGCTGGAAACACCATATATTTT.

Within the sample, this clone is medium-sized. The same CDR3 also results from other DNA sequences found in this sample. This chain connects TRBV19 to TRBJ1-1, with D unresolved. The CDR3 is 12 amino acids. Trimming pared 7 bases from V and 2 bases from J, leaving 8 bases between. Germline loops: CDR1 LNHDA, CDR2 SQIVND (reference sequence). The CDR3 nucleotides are TGTGCCAGTATTCTGGGTAACACTGAAGCTTTCTTT. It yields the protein CASILGNTEAFF.

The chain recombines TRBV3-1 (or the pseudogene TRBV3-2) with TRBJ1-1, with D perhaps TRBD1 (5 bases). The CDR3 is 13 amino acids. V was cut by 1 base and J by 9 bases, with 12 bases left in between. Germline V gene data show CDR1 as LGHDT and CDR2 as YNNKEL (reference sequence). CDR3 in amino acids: CASSQVMTDKAFF. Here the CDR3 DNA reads TGTGCCAGCAGCCAAGTTATGACAGATAAAGCTTTCTTT.